One T cell receptor (beta chain) is described in this entry. The germline gives CDR1 LGHNA, CDR2 YNFKEQ. V dropped 1 base and J dropped 9 bases, with 13 bases sitting between them. This CDR3 comprises 15 residues. This specimen comes from a study of blood T cell repertoires in COVID-19. Study in general: There were acute and convalescent COVID-19 samples, and they came from the United States, Italy and Spain.

Sequencing was performed with immunoSEQ multiplex PCR; in TCRdb, only in-frame clones are kept and a portion is missing. The sample has around 270,000 clones, about 89% seen once. This sequence was found in a woman in her fifties or sixties with acute or convalescent COVID-19. V usage is TRBV4-2 and J usage is TRBJ1-6; D possibly corresponds to TRBD1 (6 bases). Sequencing was done on a sample of peripheral blood. The CDR3 region is CASSQVDSRGSPLHF. The CDR3 DNA sequence: TGTGCCAGCAGCCAAGTGGACTCCAGGGGTTCACCCCTCCACTTT.